A selection of T cell receptor beta chains follows, all from one sample in a study of OX40 agonist ivuxolimab in advanced cancers. Some clones are missing from TCRdb's copy, which holds only in-frame ones; the method was immunoSEQ multiplex PCR. Seen here are 27,000 or so clones, 83% observed once, and the top ten hold roughly an eighth. The sample in question was CD4+ or CD8+ T cells sorted from blood, obtained in a trial of the OX40 agonist ivuxolimab. The receptors were gathered from an adult with an advanced solid tumor such as melanoma, head and neck, liver or kidney cancer. CDR3s include the opening cysteine and the closing phenylalanine or tryptophan. D genes are given only for firm matches. Not all rows give a size; the values are once, few, many and, for expanded clones, a class.

>TRBJ1-6|TRBV19|NA|NA
TGTGCCAGTAGAGGTCTGCAACGGGGTTCACCCCTCCACTTT
CASRGLQRGSPLHF
>TRBJ1-2|TRBV15|NA|NA
TGTGCCACCAGCAGAGTGGGTATGGGCTTTAAGCTAGAAGGCTACACCTTC
CATSRVGMGFKLEGYTF
>TRBJ2-5|TRBV4-1|once|NA
TGCGCCAGCAGCCAAGATCCGGGCGAACAAGAGACCCAGTACTTC
CASSQDPGEQETQYF
>TRBJ1-6|TRBV11-2|NA|NA
TGTGCCAGCAGCCTTGATGGGTCACCCCTCCACTTT
CASSLDGSPLHF
>TRBJ1-1|TRBV2|medium-sized|NA
TGTGCCAGCAGTACCCCAGCAGAAAGCATGAACACTGAAGCTTTCTTT
CASSTPAESMNTEAFF
>TRBJ1-3|TRBV4-1|NA|TRBD1
TGCGCCAGCAGCCAACACAGGGGAACAAGCCCTGGAAACACCATATATTTT
CASSQHRGTSPGNTIYF
>TRBJ2-7|TRBV6-1|NA|NA
TGTGCCAGCAGTGATCGGGGCTACGAGCAGTACTTC
CASSDRGYEQYF
>TRBJ1-2|TRBV4-1|NA|TRBD1
TGCGCCAGCAGCTTTCCGGGGACAGGGACTAACTATGGCTACACCTTC
CASSFPGTGTNYGYTF
>TRBJ2-7|TRBV7-3|medium-sized|NA
TGTGCCAGCAGCGTTGACAGATCCTACGAGCAGTACTTC
CASSVDRSYEQYF
>TRBJ1-4|TRBV6-1|once|NA
TGTGCCAGCAAAAGGGAAAAACTGTTTTTT
CASKREKLFF
>TRBJ1-1|TRBV30|NA|NA
TGTGCCTGGAGTCCCGGGAACACTGAAGCTTTCTTT
CAWSPGNTEAFF
>TRBJ2-3|TRBV11-1|NA|NA
TGTGCCAGCAGTTCTTCAGGGGGCTATAGCGGGGGCGCAGATACGCAGTATTTT
CASSSSGGYSGGADTQYF
>TRBJ1-1|TRBV9|NA|NA
TGTGCCAGCAGCGACGTAATCGGCAAGGATGAAGCTTTCTTT
CASSDVIGKDEAFF
>TRBJ1-1|TRBV29-1|NA|TRBD1
TGCAGCGTTGACGGGGCCGTGACAGGGGGTGACACTGAAGCTTTCTTT
CSVDGAVTGGDTEAFF
>TRBJ1-1|TRBV7-8|NA|TRBD1
TGTGCCAGCAGCTTCGACAGGGCGAACACTGAAGCTTTCTTT
CASSFDRANTEAFF
>TRBJ1-1|TRBV7-9|few|NA
TGTGCCAGCAGCCGAGTAGAGAACACTGAAGCTTTCTTT
CASSRVENTEAFF
>TRBJ2-1|TRBV27|few|TRBD1
TGTGCCAGCAGTTTATATCAACAGGGGCCCAATGAGCAGTTCTTC
CASSLYQQGPNEQFF
>TRBJ2-7|TRBV6-1|NA|NA
TGTGCCAGCAAGCTCGGGACATCAAGAGTTGAGCAGTACTTC
CASKLGTSRVEQYF
>TRBJ1-1|TRBV6-1|few|TRBD1
TGTGCCAGCAGGAGAGGGACAGGGGTTCCCCCTGAAGCTTTCTTT
CASRRGTGVPPEAFF
>TRBJ2-3|TRBV7-9|NA|TRBD2
TGTGCCAGCTGTTCCTTACTAGCGGGGGAGGGGGAGAGCACAGATACGCAGTATTTT
CASCSLLAGEGESTDTQYF
>TRBJ1-1|TRBV6-1|NA|NA
TGTGCCAGCAGTGAATTGGGCAGCGTGAACACTGAAGCTTTCTTT
CASSELGSVNTEAFF
>TRBJ1-1|TRBV5-1|NA|TRBD1
TGCGCCAGCAGCTCCAGGGGGCAGGGCACTGAAGCTTTCTTT
CASSSRGQGTEAFF
>TRBJ1-3|TRBV2|NA|NA
TGTGCCAGCGCGACATCCAACTCGGACACCATATATTTT
CASATSNSDTIYF
>TRBJ2-7|TRBV6-5|NA|NA
TGTGCCAGCAGGTTCGACCCACAGGGAGTCTACGAGCAGTACTTC
CASRFDPQGVYEQYF
>TRBJ1-2|TRBV21-1|NA|NA
TGTGCCAGCAAGGGGGGGACAGGGGATCGTAACTATGGCTACACCTTC
CASKGGTGDRNYGYTF
>TRBJ1-1|TRBV4-1|NA|TRBD1
TGCGCCAGCAGCCCATTCGCAGGGGGATGGACTGAAGCTTTCTTT
CASSPFAGGWTEAFF
>TRBJ2-2|TRBV5-6|NA|NA
TGTGCCAGCATGGCCACCGGGGAGCTGTTTTTT
CASMATGELFF
>TRBJ1-1|TRBV11-2|NA|NA
TGTGCCAGCAGCTTACCCACAAGAGTTGACACTGAAGCTTTCTTT
CASSLPTRVDTEAFF
>TRBJ2-3|TRBV11-2|NA|TRBD1
TGTGCCAGCAGCCTGCTCTGGGACAGGGACGCAGATACGCAGTATTTT
CASSLLWDRDADTQYF
>TRBJ2-1|TRBV7-8|once|NA
TGTGCCAGCAGCAGGACCGCCGGGACAAATTACAATGAGCAGTTCTTC
CASSRTAGTNYNEQFF
>TRBJ2-5|TRBV11-2|NA|NA
TGTGCCAGCAGCTTTGGACAGAGCAGTCAAGAGACCCAGTACTTC
CASSFGQSSQETQYF
>TRBJ1-5|TRBV7-8|NA|NA
TGTGCCAGCAGCTCCCACAGGGTAACTGAAAATCAGCCCCAGCATTTT
CASSSHRVTENQPQHF
>TRBJ1-6|TRBV28|few|NA
TGTGCCAGCAGGGTTTTGGAAGCAGCCATCTATAATTCACCCCTCCACTTT
CASRVLEAAIYNSPLHF
>TRBJ2-5|TRBV5-6|medium-sized|NA
TGTGCCAGCAGCTTTAGGGGGACTCAAGAGACCCAGTACTTC
CASSFRGTQETQYF
>TRBJ1-1|TRBV5-5|few|TRBD1
TGTGCCAGCAGCGCCCACAGGGGAAGCACTGAAGCTTTCTTT
CASSAHRGSTEAFF
>TRBJ2-7|TRBV28|NA|TRBD1
TGTGCCAGCAGAAGAGACAGGGTGGCCTCCTACGAGCAGTACTTC
CASRRDRVASYEQYF
>TRBJ1-1|TRBV5-1|NA|NA
TGCGCCAGCAGCCCCCCCACGAGTGAAGCTTTCTTT
CASSPPTSEAFF
>TRBJ2-7|TRBV4-1|NA|NA
TGCGCCAGCAGCCAAGTTGCAGGGCCCTCCTTCTACGAGCAGTACTTC
CASSQVAGPSFYEQYF